The present T cell receptor (beta chain) was sequenced within a study of T cell responses to AZD1222 COVID-19 vaccine. Study-wide points: Baseline serostatus was positive in only a handful of AZD1222 recipients. When two AZD1222 doses had been given, Spike-specific TCR breadth and depth rose. Of spike-specific TCRs, nearly half reportedly target regions left unmutated in variants. Females made up more of the donors, who were largely white British, and clonal diversity may have come out too low.

A note on this clone: Its antigen remains unknown.

Sequencing was performed with immunoSEQ multiplex PCR; in TCRdb, only in-frame clones are kept and a portion is missing. Of more than 85,000 clones in the sample, roughly 80% were seen once. V was pared by 4 bases and J by 7 bases, with 4 bases of the junction left unmatched. CDR3 size: 14 residues. The germline V gene encodes CDR1 SGHDT and CDR2 YYEEEE. V and J are TRBV5-6 and TRBJ1-6, with 8 bases lining up with TRBD1. The source was peripheral blood, collected on day 0 of AZD1222 vaccination. This receptor was taken from an adult in good health. CDR3 in amino acids: CASSADRGNSPLHF. The CDR3 DNA is TGTGCCAGCAGCGCCGACAGGGGAAATTCACCCCTCCACTTT.